This T cell receptor (beta chain) comes out of a study of blood T cell repertoires in COVID-19. Overall study: T cells, B-cell-depleted T cells, or PBMCs supplied cDNA or gDNA.

In the study's own analysis: Quantification of nucleated cells was approximated via reference gene primer amplification. The assay was immunoSEQ multiplex PCR, and TCRdb's table has in-frame clones only and misses some. That table is the source of V, J and clone size, and D and trimming were worked out from the DNA. The repertoire consists of around 280,000 clones, with about 87% occurring once and the leading ten covering 1% to 1.5%. V lost 5 bases to trimming and J lost 5 bases, with 15 bases between them. CDR1 and CDR2 from the germline V gene are SGHVS and FQNEAQ. The CDR3 is 14 residues long. The receptor was isolated from a man in his 70s with acute or convalescent COVID-19. The sequencing input was peripheral blood. The J gene is TRBJ1-1, the V gene TRBV7-8; D is perhaps TRBD1 (6 bases). The CDR3 region has the DNA TGTGCCAGCAGCGTGGGACACTCGGGTACTGAAGCTTTCTTT. As protein: CASSVGHSGTEAFF.